The TCR beta chain under discussion was sequenced for a study of CD8 T cells in Susac syndrome. RNA totalling about 0.45 to 1 ug underwent reverse transcription with random hexamers. immunoSEQ multiplex PCR amplified TCR beta CDR3 across 54 Vbeta, 13 Jbeta. TCRdb itself ran the immunoSEQ multiplex PCR reads through MiXCR, one entry per CDR3 protein. This table has 150,000 to 200,000 distinct CDR3 sequences, roughly 95% appearing once. From blood CD8+ and CD4+ T cells, the TCR beta chain was sequenced. TEMRA cells were FACS-enriched, with CD8+ and CD4+ T cells isolated negatively. Per germline, CDR1 MDHEN and CDR2 SYDVKM. V gave up 5 bases and J gave up 0 bases, with 11 bases separating them. The CDR3 runs to 15 residues.

This receptor was obtained from a human donor with multiple sclerosis. The sequencing input was CD4+ T cells from PBMCs. The V gene is TRBV28, the J gene TRBJ2-4; either TRBD1 or TRBD2 may fit D (5 bases each). The CDR3 is CASSSWGIAKNIQYF. CDR3 DNA: TGTGCCAGCAGTAGTTGGGGGATAGCCAAAAACATTCAGTACTTC.